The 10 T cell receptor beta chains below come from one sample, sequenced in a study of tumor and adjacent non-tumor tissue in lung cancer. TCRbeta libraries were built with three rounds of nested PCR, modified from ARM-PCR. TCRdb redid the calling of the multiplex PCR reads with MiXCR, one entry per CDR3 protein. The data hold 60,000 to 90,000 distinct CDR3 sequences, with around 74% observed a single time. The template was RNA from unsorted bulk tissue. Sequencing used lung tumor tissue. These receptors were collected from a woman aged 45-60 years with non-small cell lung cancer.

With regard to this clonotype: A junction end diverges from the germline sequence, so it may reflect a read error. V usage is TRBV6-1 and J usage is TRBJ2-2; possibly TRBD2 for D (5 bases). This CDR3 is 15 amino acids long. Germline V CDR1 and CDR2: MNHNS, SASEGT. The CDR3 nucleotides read TGTGCCAGCAGTGATCAGGACGCCCACATCGGGGAGCCGTTTTTT. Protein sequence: CASSDQDAHIGEPFF.

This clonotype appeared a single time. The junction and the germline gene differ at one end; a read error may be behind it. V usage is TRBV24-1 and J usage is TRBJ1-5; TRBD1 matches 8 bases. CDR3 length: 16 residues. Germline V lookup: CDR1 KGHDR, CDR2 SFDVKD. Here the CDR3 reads CTTSDAVGTGKQPQHF. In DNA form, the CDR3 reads TGTACCACCAGTGATGCCGTCGGGACAGGAAAACAGCCCCAGCATTTT.

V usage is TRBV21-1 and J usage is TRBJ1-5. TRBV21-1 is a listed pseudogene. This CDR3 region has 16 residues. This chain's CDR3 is CASSKYKGRASQLQHF. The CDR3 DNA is TGTGCCAGCAGCAAATATAAAGGGAGGGCCAGTCAGCTCCAGCATTTT.

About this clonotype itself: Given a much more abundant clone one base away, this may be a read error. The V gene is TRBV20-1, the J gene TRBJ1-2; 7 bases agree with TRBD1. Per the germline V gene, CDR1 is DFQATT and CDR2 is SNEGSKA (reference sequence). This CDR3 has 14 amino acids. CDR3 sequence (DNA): TGCAGTGCTAGGACAGGGACAGTCACCTATGCCTACACCTTC. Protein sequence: CSARTGTVTYAYTF.

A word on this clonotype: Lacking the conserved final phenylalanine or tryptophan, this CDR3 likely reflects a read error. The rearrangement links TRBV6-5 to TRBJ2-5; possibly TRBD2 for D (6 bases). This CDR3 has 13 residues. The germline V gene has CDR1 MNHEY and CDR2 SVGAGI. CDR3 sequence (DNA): TGTGCCAGCAGGCGGGGAAACCAAGAGACTCAGTACTTG. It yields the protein CASRRGNQETQYL.

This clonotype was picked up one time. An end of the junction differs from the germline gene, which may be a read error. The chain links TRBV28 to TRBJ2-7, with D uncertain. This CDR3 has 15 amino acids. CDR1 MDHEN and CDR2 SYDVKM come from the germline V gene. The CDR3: CASSFSGPSYYEQYF. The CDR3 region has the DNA TGTGCCAGCAGTTTCTCAGGACCGAGCTACTACGAGCAATACTTC.

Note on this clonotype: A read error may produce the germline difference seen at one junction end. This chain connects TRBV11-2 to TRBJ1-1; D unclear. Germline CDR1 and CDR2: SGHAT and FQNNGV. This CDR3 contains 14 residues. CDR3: CTSSLLMLGTETFF. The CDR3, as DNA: TGTACCAGCAGCTTGCTAATGCTGGGAACCGAAACTTTCTTT.

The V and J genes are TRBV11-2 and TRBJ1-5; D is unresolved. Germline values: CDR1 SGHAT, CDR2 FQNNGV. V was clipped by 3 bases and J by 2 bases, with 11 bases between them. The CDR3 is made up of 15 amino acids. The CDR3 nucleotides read TGTGCCAGCAGCTTTGTTGGATTATGCAATCAGCCCCAGCATTTT. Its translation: CASSFVGLCNQPQHF.

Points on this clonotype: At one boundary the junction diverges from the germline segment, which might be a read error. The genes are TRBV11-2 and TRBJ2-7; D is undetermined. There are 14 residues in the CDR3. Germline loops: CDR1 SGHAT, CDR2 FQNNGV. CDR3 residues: CASSLDEQTYEQYF. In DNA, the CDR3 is TGTGCTAGCAGCTTAGATGAACAGACCTACGAGCAGTACTTC. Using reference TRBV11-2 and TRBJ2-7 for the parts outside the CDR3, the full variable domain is EAGVAQSPRYKIIEKRQSVAFWCNPISGHATLYWYQQILGQGPKLLIQFQNNGVVDDSQLPKDRFSAERLKGVDSTLKIQPAKLEDSAVYLCASSLDEQTYEQYFGPGTRLTVT.

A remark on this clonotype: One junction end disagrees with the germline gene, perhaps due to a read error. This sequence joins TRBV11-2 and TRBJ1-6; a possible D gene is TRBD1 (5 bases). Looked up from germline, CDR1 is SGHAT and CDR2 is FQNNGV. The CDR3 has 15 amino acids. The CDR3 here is CASSLETDYTSPIHF. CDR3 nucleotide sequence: TGTGCCAGCAGTTTAGAGACAGATTATACTTCACCCATCCACTTT.